This TCR beta chain was observed in a study of T cells after yellow fever vaccination. Study-wide results and limits: Though it reached lower strength, the secondary response hit its peak faster, day 5 versus 15. The bulk population could contribute abundant contaminating clonotypes to FACS-sorted repertoires. Most primary-vaccination clones recurred post-booster (roughly 96% CD4, 85% to 90% CD8).

The table lists this clonotype with many counts. As yet, its antigen is unknown. TCRdb reprocessed the 5' RACE reads via MiXCR and lists one record per CDR3 protein. The sample consists of over 300,000 distinct CDR3 sequences, around 4% of them appearing once. This CDR3 spans 15 amino acids. V shed 0 bases, J shed 10 bases, and the junction held 6 bases outside the gene matches. Germline assignment: CDR1 SGHNT and CDR2 YENEEA. The material sequenced was PBMCs, taken on the day of the yellow fever booster vaccination. The chain has TRBV11-3 and TRBJ2-1; 10 bases fit TRBD2. The receptor was isolated from a man between 18 and 35 years old who received the YFV17D yellow fever vaccine. The CDR3 region has the DNA TGTGCCAGCAGCTTAGACCCGGTGACTAGCGGGGAGCAGTTCTTC. It codes for CASSLDPVTSGEQFF.